This TCR beta chain was identified in a study of tumor-infiltrating lymphocytes in primary liver carcinoma. Germline DNA was also extracted, with blood RNA taken from unsorted whole blood. Priming with a constant-region primer yielded TCR beta cDNA from about 450 ng total RNA. For TCR beta, libraries were produced by three nested multiplex PCR rounds using slightly modified ARM-PCR. TCRdb redid the calling of the multiplex PCR reads with MiXCR, one entry per CDR3 protein. The repertoire includes under 200,000 distinct CDR3 sequences, about 61% of them detected once, and under 7.5% sits in the top ten. The origin of this receptor is an older woman with primary liver carcinoma and hepatitis B virus infection. Input material: peripheral blood.

The CDR3 sequence is CASRAGTGGNYGYTF. The CDR3 DNA follows: TGTGCCAGCAGGGCGGGGACAGGGGGGAACTATGGCTACACCTTC. The chain employs TRBV12-3 or TRBV12-4 and TRBJ1-2; 11 positions agree with TRBD1. This CDR3 is 15 amino acids long. The V and J ends lost 6 bases and 2 bases, in that order; junction bases with no gene match: 5.